The 2 T cell receptor beta chains reported below all come from one sample, sequenced in a study of neoadjuvant nivolumab and ipilimumab in lung cancer. Using immunoSEQ multiplex PCR, the repertoire was profiled, and TCRdb retains in-frame clones only, with some absent. The sample lists fewer than 35,000 clones, 90% occurring once. The sample consisted of peripheral blood, taken after neoadjuvant nivolumab, alone or with ipilimumab, at or shortly before surgery. These TCRs come from an adult with non-small cell lung cancer.

The chain couples TRBV2 to TRBJ2-5; possibly TRBD2 for D (5 bases). This CDR3 is 14 amino acids long. Trimming shortened V by 4 bases and J by 8 bases, and 17 bases separated the two germline ends. CDR1 is SNHLY, CDR2 FYNNEI, per germline. The CDR3 DNA reads TGTGCCAGCAGTGTGGGTCCGGCCCCGGGAACCCAGTACTTC. Protein product: CASSVGPAPGTQYF. Variable domain in full (rest from reference TRBV2 and TRBJ2-5): EPEVTQTPSHQVTQMGQEVILRCVPISNHLYFYWYRQILGQKVEFLVSFYNNEISEKSEIFDDQFSVERPDGSNFTLKIRSTKLEDSAMYFCASSVGPAPGTQYFGPGTRLLVL.

The V and J genes are TRBV7-2 and TRBJ2-7; D is possibly TRBD1 (6 bases). Germline V gene data show CDR1 as SGHTA and CDR2 as FQGNSA. Trimming took off 3 bases at V and 0 bases at J, with 18 bases between the two ends. CDR3 length equals 17 residues. The CDR3 loop reads CASSLLPGTSSSYEQYF. The CDR3 nucleotides are TGTGCCAGCAGCTTGTTACCCGGGACATCGAGCTCCTACGAGCAGTACTTC.